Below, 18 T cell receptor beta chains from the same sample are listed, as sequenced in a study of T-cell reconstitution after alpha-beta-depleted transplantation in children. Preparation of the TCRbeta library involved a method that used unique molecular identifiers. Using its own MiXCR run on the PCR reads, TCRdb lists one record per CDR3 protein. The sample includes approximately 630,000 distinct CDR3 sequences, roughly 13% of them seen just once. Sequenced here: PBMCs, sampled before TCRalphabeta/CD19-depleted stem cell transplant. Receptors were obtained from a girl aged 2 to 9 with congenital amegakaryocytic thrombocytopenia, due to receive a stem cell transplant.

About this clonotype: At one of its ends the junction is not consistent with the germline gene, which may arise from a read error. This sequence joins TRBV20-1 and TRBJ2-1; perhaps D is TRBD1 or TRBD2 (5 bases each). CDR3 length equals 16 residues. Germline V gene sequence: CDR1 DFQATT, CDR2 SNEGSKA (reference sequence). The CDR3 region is CCARDKGSGGHNEQFF. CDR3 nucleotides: TGCTGTGCTAGAGATAAGGGTTCTGGGGGTCACAATGAGCAGTTCTTC.

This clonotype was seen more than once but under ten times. CDR3 bases: TGCGCCAGCAGGGACTACCGGAACACCGGGGAGCTGTTTTTT. It specifies CASRDYRNTGELFF. V and J are TRBV10-2 and TRBJ2-2, with D maybe TRBD2 (6 bases). Trimming removed 6 bases at V and 1 base at J, with 9 bases between. The CDR3 loop spans 14 amino acids. The V gene's germline CDR1 is WSHSY and CDR2 SAAADI.

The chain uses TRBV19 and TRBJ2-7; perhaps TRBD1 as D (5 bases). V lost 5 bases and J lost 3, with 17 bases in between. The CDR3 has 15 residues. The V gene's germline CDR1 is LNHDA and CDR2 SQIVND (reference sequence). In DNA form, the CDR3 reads TGTGCCAGTAGTCCCTACCAAGGGGCCTACTACGAGCAGTACTTC. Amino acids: CASSPYQGAYYEQYF.

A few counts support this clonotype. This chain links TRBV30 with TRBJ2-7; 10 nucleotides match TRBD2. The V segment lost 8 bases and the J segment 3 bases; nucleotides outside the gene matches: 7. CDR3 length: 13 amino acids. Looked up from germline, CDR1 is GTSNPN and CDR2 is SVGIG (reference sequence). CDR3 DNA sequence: TGTGCCACCAGCCTAGCGGGAGTCTACGAGCAGTACTTC. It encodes CATSLAGVYEQYF.

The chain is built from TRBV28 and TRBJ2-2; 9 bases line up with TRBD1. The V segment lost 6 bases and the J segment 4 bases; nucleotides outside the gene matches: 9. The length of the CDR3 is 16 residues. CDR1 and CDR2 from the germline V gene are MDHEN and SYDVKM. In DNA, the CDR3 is TGTGCCAGCAGCTCCGTCCTGGACAGGGGCACCGGGGAGCTGTTTTTT. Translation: CASSSVLDRGTGELFF.

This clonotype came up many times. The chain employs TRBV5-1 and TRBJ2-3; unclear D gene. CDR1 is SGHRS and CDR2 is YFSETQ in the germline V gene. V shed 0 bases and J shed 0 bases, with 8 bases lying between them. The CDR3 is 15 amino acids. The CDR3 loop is CASSLEFGSTDTQYF. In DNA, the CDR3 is TGCGCCAGCAGCTTGGAGTTTGGAAGCACAGATACGCAGTATTTT.

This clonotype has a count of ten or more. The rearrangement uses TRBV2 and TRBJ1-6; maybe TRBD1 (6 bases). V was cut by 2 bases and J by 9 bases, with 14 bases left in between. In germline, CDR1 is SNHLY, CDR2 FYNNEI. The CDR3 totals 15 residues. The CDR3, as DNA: TGTGCCAGCAGTGAAAGGGGACATAAGATTTCACCCCTCCACTTT. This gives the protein CASSERGHKISPLHF.

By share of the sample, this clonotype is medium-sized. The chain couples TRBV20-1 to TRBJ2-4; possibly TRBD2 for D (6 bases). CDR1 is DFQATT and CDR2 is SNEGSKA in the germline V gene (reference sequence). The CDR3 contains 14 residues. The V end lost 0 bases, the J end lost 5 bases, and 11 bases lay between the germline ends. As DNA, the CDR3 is TGCAGTGCTAGAGATGGACCGGGAGAAAACATTCAGTACTTC. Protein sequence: CSARDGPGENIQYF.

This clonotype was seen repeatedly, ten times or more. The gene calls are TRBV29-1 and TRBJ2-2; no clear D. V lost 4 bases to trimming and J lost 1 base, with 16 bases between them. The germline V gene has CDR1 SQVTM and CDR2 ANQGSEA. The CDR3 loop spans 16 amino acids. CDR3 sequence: CSVAPASRLNTGELFF. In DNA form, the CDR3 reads TGCAGCGTTGCTCCGGCGAGTAGGCTGAACACCGGGGAGCTGTTTTTT.

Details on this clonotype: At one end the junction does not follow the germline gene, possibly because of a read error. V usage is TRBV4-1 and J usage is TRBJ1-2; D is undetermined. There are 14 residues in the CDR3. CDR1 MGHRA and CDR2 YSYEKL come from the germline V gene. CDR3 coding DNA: TGCGCCAGCAGCCAAGAGCGCCGGAACTATGGTTACACCTTC. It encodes CASSQERRNYGYTF.

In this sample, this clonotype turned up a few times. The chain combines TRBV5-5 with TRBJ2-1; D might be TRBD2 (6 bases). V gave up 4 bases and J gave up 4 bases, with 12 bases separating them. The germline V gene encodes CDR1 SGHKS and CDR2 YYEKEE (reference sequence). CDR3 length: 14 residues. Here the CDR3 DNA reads TGTGCCAGCAGCCCCGGGGACTTATACAATGAGCAGTTCTTC. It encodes CASSPGDLYNEQFF.

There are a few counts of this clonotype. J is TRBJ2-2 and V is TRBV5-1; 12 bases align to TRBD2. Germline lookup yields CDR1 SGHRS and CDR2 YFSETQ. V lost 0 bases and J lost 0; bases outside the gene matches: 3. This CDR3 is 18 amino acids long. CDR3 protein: CASSLALAGGTNTGELFF. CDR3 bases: TGCGCCAGCAGCTTGGCTCTAGCGGGAGGGACGAACACCGGGGAGCTGTTTTTT. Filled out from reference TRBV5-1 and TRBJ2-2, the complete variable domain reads KAGVTQTPRYLIKTRGQQVTLSCSPISGHRSVSWYQQTPGQGLQFLFEYFSETQRNKGNFPGRFSGRQFSNSRSEMNVSTLELGDSALYLCASSLALAGGTNTGELFFGEGSRLTVL.

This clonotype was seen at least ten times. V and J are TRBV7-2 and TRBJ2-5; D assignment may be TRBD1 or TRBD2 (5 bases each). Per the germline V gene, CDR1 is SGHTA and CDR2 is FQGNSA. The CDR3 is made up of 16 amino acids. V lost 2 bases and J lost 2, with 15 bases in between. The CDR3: CASSLKLGRTQETQYF. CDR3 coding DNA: TGTGCCAGCAGCTTAAAGTTGGGACGGACACAAGAGACCCAGTACTTC.

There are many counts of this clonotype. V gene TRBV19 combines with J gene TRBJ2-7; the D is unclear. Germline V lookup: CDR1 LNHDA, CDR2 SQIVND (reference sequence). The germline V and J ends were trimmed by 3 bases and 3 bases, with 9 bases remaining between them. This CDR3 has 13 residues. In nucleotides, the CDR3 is TGTGCCAGTAGTATGGAAAATGACTACGAGCAGTACTTC. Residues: CASSMENDYEQYF.

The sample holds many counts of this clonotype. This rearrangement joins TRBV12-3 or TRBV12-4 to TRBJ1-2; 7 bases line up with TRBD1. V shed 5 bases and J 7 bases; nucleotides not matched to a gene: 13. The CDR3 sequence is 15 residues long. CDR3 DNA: TGTGCCAGCAGTCAGAACCCGACAGGGTTTGGTGGCTACACCTTC. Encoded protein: CASSQNPTGFGGYTF.

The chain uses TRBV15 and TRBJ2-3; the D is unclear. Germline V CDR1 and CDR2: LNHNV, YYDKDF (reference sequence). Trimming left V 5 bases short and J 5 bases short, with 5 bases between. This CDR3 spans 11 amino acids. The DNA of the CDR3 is TGTGCCACCAGCTTCGGAGATACGCAGTATTTT. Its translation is CATSFGDTQYF.

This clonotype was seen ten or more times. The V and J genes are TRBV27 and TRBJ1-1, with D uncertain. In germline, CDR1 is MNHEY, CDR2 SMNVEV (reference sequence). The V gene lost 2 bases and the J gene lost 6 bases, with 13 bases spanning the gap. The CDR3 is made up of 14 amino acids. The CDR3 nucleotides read TGTGCCAGCAGTTTAAGACGACCTGACCCTGAAGCTTTCTTT. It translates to CASSLRRPDPEAFF.

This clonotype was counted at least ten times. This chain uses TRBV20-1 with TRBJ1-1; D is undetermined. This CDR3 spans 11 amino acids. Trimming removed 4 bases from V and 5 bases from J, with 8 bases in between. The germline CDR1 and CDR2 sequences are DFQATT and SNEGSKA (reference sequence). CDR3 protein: CSAKWITEAFF. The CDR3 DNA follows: TGCAGTGCTAAATGGATTACTGAAGCTTTCTTT.